This paragraph reports one T cell receptor (beta chain). Its specificity is not known. The data originate from a study of cytomegalovirus exposure and HLA in healthy donors. General observations from the study: One cluster of highly shared sequence variants probably arose as a sequencing artifact. Accounts indicate the classifier identified cytomegalovirus status with strong specificity and sensitivity. Near-uniform donor sequencing depth was presumed by presence/absence analyses.

The J segment lost 7 bases and the V segment lost 0 bases, leaving 7 bases of the junction unmatched. The V gene's germline CDR1 is SGHRS and CDR2 YFSETQ. The length of the CDR3 is 16 residues. The PCR made use of 60 Vbeta and 13 Jbeta primers. As processed by the authors: A later analysis tallied 80 million to 100 million unique TCR beta chains, 9 million to 12 million of them shared. The assay was immunoSEQ multiplex PCR, and TCRdb's table has in-frame clones only and misses some. The DNA was the basis for D and trimming; V, J and clone size are from that table. The record lists some 130,000 clones, of which the ten most abundant hold about 1.5%.

The receptor was isolated from a woman aged 40 to 50 in good health and CMV-seropositive. Sequenced input: PBMCs. The genes are TRBV5-1 and TRBJ2-1; 10 positions match TRBD2. The CDR3 DNA is TGCGCCAGCAGCTTGGCGGTAGCGGGAGGCCTAAATGAGCAGTTCTTC. Translating gives CASSLAVAGGLNEQFF.